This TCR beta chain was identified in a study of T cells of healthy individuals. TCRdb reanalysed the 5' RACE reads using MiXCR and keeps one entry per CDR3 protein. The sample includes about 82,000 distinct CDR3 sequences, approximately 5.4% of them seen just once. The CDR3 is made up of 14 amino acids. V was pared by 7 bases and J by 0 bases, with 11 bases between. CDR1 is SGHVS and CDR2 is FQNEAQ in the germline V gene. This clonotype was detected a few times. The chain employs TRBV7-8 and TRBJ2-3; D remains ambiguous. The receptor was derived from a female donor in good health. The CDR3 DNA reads TGTGCCAGCACCCCGCTGGCCAGCACAGATACGCAGTATTTT. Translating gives CASTPLASTDTQYF.